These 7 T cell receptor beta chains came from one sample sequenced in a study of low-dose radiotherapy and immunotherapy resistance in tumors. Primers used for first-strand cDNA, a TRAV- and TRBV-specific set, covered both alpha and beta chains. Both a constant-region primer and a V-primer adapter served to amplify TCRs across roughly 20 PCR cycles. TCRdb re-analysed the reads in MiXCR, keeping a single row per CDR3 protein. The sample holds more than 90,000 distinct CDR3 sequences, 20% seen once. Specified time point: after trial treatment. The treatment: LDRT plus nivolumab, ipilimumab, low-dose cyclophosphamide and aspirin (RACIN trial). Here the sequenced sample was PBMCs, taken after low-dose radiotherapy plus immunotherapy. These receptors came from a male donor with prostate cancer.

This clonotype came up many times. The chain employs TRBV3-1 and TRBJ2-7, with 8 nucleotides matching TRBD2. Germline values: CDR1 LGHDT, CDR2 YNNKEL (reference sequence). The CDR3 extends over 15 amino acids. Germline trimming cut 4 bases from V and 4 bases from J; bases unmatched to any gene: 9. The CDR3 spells CASSPGGGRSYEQYF. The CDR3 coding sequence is TGTGCCAGCAGCCCGGGCGGGGGGCGGTCATACGAGCAGTACTTC.

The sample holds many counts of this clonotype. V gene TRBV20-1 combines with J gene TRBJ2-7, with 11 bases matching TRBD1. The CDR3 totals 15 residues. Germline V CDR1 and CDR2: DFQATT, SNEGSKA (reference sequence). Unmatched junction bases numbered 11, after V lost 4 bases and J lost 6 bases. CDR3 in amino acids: CSATRTGGDEREQYF. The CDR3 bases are TGCAGTGCTACTCGGACAGGGGGCGACGAGCGCGAGCAGTACTTC.

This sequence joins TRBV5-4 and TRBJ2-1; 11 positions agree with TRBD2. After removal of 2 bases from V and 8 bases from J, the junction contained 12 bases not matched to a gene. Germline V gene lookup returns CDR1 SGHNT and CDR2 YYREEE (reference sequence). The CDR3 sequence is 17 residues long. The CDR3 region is CASSLLTLSGGADEQFF. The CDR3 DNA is TGTGCCAGCAGCTTACTGACCCTTAGCGGGGGGGCCGATGAGCAGTTCTTC.

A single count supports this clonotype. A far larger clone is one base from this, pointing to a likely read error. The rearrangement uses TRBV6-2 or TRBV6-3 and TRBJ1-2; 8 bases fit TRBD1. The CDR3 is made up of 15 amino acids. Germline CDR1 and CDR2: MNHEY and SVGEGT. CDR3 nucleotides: TGTGCCATCAGTGAGGGACAGGTCGCTTACTATGGCTACACCTTC. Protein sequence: CAISEGQVAYYGYTF.

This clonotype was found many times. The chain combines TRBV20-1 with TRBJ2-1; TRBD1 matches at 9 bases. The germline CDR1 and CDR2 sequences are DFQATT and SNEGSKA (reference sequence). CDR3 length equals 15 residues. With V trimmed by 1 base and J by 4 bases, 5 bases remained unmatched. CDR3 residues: CSARVADRGYNEQFF. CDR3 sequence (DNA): TGCAGTGCTAGAGTAGCGGACAGGGGTTACAATGAGCAGTTCTTC.

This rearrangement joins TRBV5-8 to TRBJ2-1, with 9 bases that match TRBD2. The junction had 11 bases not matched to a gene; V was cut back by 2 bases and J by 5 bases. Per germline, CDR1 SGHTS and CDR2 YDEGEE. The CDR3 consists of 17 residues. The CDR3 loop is CASSFVAGAPKNNEQFF. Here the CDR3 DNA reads TGTGCCAGCAGCTTCGTAGCGGGGGCCCCCAAAAACAATGAGCAGTTCTTC.

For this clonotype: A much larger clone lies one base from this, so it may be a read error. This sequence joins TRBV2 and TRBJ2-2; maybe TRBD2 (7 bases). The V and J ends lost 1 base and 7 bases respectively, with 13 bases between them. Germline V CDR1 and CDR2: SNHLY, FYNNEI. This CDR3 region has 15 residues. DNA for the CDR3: TGTGCCAGCAGTGAAGAGGGGGGGCTCATCGGGGAGCTGTTTTTT. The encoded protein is CASSEEGGLIGELFF. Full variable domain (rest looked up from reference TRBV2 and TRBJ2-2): EPEVTQTPSHQVTQMGQEVILRCVPISNHLYFYWYRQILGQKVEFLVSFYNNEISEKSEIFDDQFSVERPDGSNFTLKIRSTKLEDSAMYFCASSEEGGLIGELFFGEGSRLTVL.